This TCR beta chain was recovered during a study of immune cell composition in non-small cell lung cancer. Study conclusions and caveats: Tumour-reactive clones were not shown to match dominant in vivo tumour clones.

Germline CDR1 reads SNHLY; CDR2 reads FYNNEI. V lost 8 bases and J 2 bases, leaving 10 bases between the germline ends. This CDR3 comprises 12 residues. Concerning this clone itself: As yet, its antigen is unknown.

Profiled with immunoSEQ multiplex PCR; TCRdb holds only in-frame clones, not every one. The table records several thousand clones, roughly 72% of them present only once. The TCR was taken from a human donor with non-small cell lung cancer. Sequencing was performed on lung tumor tissue. This chain connects TRBV2 to TRBJ2-7, with D possibly matching TRBD1 (6 bases). CDR3 in DNA: TGTGCCAGCCGCACAGGGACCTACGAGCAGTACTTC. Residues: CASRTGTYEQYF.